One sample yielded the 28 T cell receptor beta chains listed below, sequenced in a study of regulatory T cells in long-lasting Graves disease. Described time point: newly diagnosed GD, antithyroid drugs for less than 3 months. Construction of the TCR library relied on RNA isolated from PBMCs. Relying on iRepertoire HTBI primers and Arm-PCR of CDR3 regions, the team built TCR beta libraries. Via MiXCR, TCRdb re-called the multiplex PCR reads, giving one row per CDR3 protein. This sample has under 400,000 distinct CDR3 sequences, with over 15% found just once. These data also featured in a second study, about T cells in Graves' hyperthyroidism and ophthalmopathy.

The sequencing here drew on peripheral blood mononuclear cells (PBMCs), taken at new diagnosis, from a patient treated with antithyroid drugs. The receptors shown here come from a man aged 40-50 years with Graves disease.

Ten or more counts support this clonotype. V and J are TRBV7-8 and TRBJ2-5, with unresolved D. The CDR3 totals 14 residues. Germline V gene data show CDR1 as SGHVS and CDR2 as FQNEAQ. V lost 4 bases, J lost 5 bases, and 14 bases lay in between. The CDR3 DNA reads TGTGCCAGCAGCTCCTCGCGAGGCTTGGAGACCCAGTACTTC. Encoded protein: CASSSSRGLETQYF.

This clonotype was picked up a small number of times. Possible read error: a much larger clone is one base away. This chain connects TRBV6-5 to TRBJ1-5; 9 bases agree with TRBD1. Germline loops: CDR1 MNHEY, CDR2 SVGAGI. V trimming: 4 bases; J trimming: 7 bases; junction bases outside the gene matches: 5. The CDR3 runs 14 residues. For the CDR3, the DNA is TGTGCCAGCAGTTCACAGGGGGCGAGGCAGCCCCAGCATTTT. This codes for CASSSQGARQPQHF.

Comments on this clonotype: This may come from a read error, since a much larger clone is one base off. The chain joins TRBV6-4 to TRBJ1-4, with D possibly being TRBD1 (6 bases). CDR3 length: 16 residues. The germline CDR1 and CDR2 sequences are MRHNA and SNTAGT. The CDR3 DNA reads as TGTGCCAGCAGGGACCCCTGGACAGCAACTAATAAAAAACTGTTTTTT. It encodes CASRDPWTATNKKLFF.

This clonotype was seen at least ten times. The chain uses TRBV3-1 and TRBJ1-3; D remains ambiguous. CDR1 is LGHDT, CDR2 YNNKEL, per germline (reference sequence). V was clipped by 1 base and J by 10 bases, with 5 bases between them. CDR3 length: 11 amino acids. For the CDR3, the DNA is TGTGCCAGCAGCCAAGCTGAGACCATATATTTT. Amino acid sequence: CASSQAETIYF.

This clonotype was seen a few times. The chain has TRBV5-1 and TRBJ2-5; 9 bases line up with TRBD1. The germline V gene has CDR1 SGHRS and CDR2 YFSETQ. V gave up 4 bases and J gave up 4 bases; unmatched junction bases: 8. The CDR3 length is 15 residues. The CDR3 coding sequence is TGCGCCAGCAGCCTTCCACAGGGGGCTGGAGAGACCCAGTACTTC. It codes for CASSLPQGAGETQYF.

J is TRBJ1-4 and V is TRBV5-1, with 8 bases aligning to TRBD1. The CDR3 covers 16 residues. From germline, CDR1 is SGHRS and CDR2 YFSETQ. After removal of 3 bases from V and 7 bases from J, the junction contained 11 bases not matched to a gene. CDR3 residues: CASSWSAGGGSEKLFF. In nucleotides, the CDR3 is TGCGCCAGCAGCTGGAGTGCAGGGGGCGGGTCTGAAAAACTGTTTTTT.

The V call is TRBV19, the J call TRBJ2-3; TRBD1 agrees at 8 bases. The germline CDR1 and CDR2 sequences are LNHDA and SQIVND (reference sequence). After removal of 6 bases from V and 0 bases from J, the junction contained 5 bases not matched to a gene. The CDR3 consists of 15 residues. The CDR3 region is CASRDRGTSTDTQYF. The CDR3 DNA is TGTGCCAGTAGAGACAGGGGAACTAGCACAGATACGCAGTATTTT.

This clonotype was seen repeatedly, ten times or more. CDR3 nucleotide sequence: TGTGCCAGCAGCTCGGAAGAGACCCAGTACTTC. Translation gives CASSSEETQYF. The chain employs TRBV7-9 and TRBJ2-5, with unresolved D. V lost 4 bases, J lost 3 bases, and 3 bases lay in between. Germline V lookup: CDR1 SEHNR, CDR2 FQNEAQ (reference sequence). CDR3 size: 11 residues.

This clonotype was observed at least ten times. The rearrangement uses TRBV27 and TRBJ2-6; TRBD2 matches 8 bases. Germline V gene lookup returns CDR1 MNHEY and CDR2 SMNVEV (reference sequence). This CDR3 contains 18 residues. V gave up 2 bases and J gave up 2 bases; unmatched junction bases: 8. In DNA form, the CDR3 reads TGTGCCAGCAGTTTAAATGGGGCGGGGGGCCCTGGGGCCAACGTCCTGACTTTC. Translating it yields CASSLNGAGGPGANVLTF.

This clonotype was counted ten times or more. The chain has TRBV28 and TRBJ2-7; a weak D match, TRBD2 (6 bases). The ends were cut back, 10 bases at V and 0 bases at J, with 19 bases in the middle. The CDR3 spans 15 residues. Germline values: CDR1 MDHEN, CDR2 SYDVKM. The CDR3 spells CATITTGTYSYEQYF. Here the CDR3 DNA reads TGTGCCACCATAACTACCGGGACTTACTCCTACGAGCAGTACTTC.

This clonotype was found many times. The J gene is TRBJ2-3, the V gene TRBV30; the D is unclear. Per the germline V gene, CDR1 is GTSNPN and CDR2 is SVGIG (reference sequence). This CDR3 is 14 amino acids long. Trimming removed 0 bases at V and 0 bases at J, with 7 bases between. CDR3 bases: TGTGCCTGGAGTGTATTGGACAGCACAGATACGCAGTATTTT. Translating it yields CAWSVLDSTDTQYF.

This clonotype was observed at least ten times. Here the CDR3 DNA reads TGTGCCAGCAGCTTAGCAATCTGGGAGAACAATGAGCAGTTCTTC. This gives the protein CASSLAIWENNEQFF. The V gene is TRBV7-8, the J gene TRBJ2-1; maybe TRBD2 (5 bases). This CDR3 is 15 amino acids long. Deletions cut 0 bases from V and 5 bases from J, with 11 bases between. CDR1 SGHVS and CDR2 FQNEAQ come from the germline V gene.

As concerns this clonotype: This clone may be a read error of a much larger clone one base away. The chain carries TRBV2 and TRBJ2-3; TRBD2 agrees at 11 bases. The V gene's germline CDR1 is SNHLY and CDR2 FYNNEI. There are 15 residues in the CDR3. J gave up 1 base and V 6 bases, and 3 bases lay outside the gene matches. CDR3 sequence: CASRKLAGGTDTQYF. CDR3 bases: TGTGCCAGCAGGAAACTAGCGGGGGGCACAGATACGCAGTATTTT.

The rearrangement joins TRBV5-8 to TRBJ2-3; tentative D call: TRBD1 (6 bases). Germline V gene lookup returns CDR1 SGHTS and CDR2 YDEGEE. Trimming shortened V by 2 bases and J by 5 bases, and 9 bases separated the two germline ends. This CDR3 has 13 amino acids. CDR3 amino acids: CASSFDRLDTQYF. CDR3 DNA sequence: TGTGCCAGCAGCTTTGACAGGCTAGATACGCAGTATTTT.

This clonotype appeared many times. This chain links TRBV5-1 with TRBJ1-5; TRBD1 agrees at 8 bases. CDR1 SGHRS and CDR2 YFSETQ come from the germline V gene. This CDR3 region has 15 residues. The V gene end was trimmed by 0 bases and the J gene end by 5 bases; junction bases not matched to a gene: 4. The CDR3 is CASSLGTGSDQPQHF. CDR3 nucleotide sequence: TGCGCCAGCAGCTTGGGGACAGGGTCCGATCAGCCCCAGCATTTT.

This clonotype has at least ten counts. The chain uses TRBV18 and TRBJ2-7, with a tentative D call TRBD1 (5 bases). The germline gives CDR1 KGHSH, CDR2 LQKENI. The V end lost 3 bases, the J end lost 3 bases, and 9 bases lay between the germline ends. The CDR3 is made up of 13 amino acids. The CDR3 DNA reads as TGTGCCAGCTCACCCGCGGACAACTACGAGCAGTACTTC. Translating gives CASSPADNYEQYF.

This chain joins TRBV6-1 and TRBJ2-7, with TRBD2 matching 7 bases. Per germline, CDR1 MNHNS and CDR2 SASEGT. J gave up 7 bases and V 5 bases, and 14 bases lay outside the gene matches. The CDR3 extends over 15 amino acids. The CDR3 nucleotides read TGTGCCAGCAGTCGTGGCGTAGGGAGGGCTCGGGAGCAGTACTTC. Translated, it gives CASSRGVGRAREQYF.

This clonotype came up many times. This rearrangement joins TRBV4-2 to TRBJ1-5, with a possible D match to TRBD1 (5 bases). The CDR3 loop spans 15 amino acids. Deletions cut 4 bases from V and 0 bases from J, with 10 bases between. Germline V lookup: CDR1 LGHNA, CDR2 YNFKEQ. As DNA, the CDR3 is TGTGCCAGCAGCCCACGACAGTATAGCAATCAGCCCCAGCATTTT. Its protein is CASSPRQYSNQPQHF.

This clonotype was seen many times. The V and J genes are TRBV27 and TRBJ1-2; D is unclear. Germline V gene data show CDR1 as MNHEY and CDR2 as SMNVEV (reference sequence). V was shortened by 4 bases and J by 3 bases, with 15 bases between the two germline ends. CDR3 length: 15 residues. The chain's CDR3 is CASSYPPTDHYGYTF. As DNA, the CDR3 is TGTGCCAGCAGTTACCCACCTACAGATCACTATGGCTACACCTTC.

This clonotype has ten or more counts. The chain links TRBV29-1 to TRBJ1-2; weak D call: TRBD1 (6 bases). The CDR3 is 15 residues long. The V gene lost 3 bases and the J gene lost 4 bases, with 18 bases spanning the gap. Germline CDR1 is SQVTM and CDR2 is ANQGSEA. CDR3 loop: CSVDLWGAISYGYTF. The CDR3 nucleotides are TGCAGCGTTGATCTATGGGGGGCGATTAGCTATGGCTACACCTTC.

This clonotype was counted at least ten times. This chain uses TRBV12-3 or TRBV12-4 with TRBJ1-4; D is unclear. CDR3 length: 14 amino acids. Trimming cost V 3 bases and J 6 bases, with 11 bases left between them. The CDR3, as DNA: TGTGCCAGCAGTTTGGAGCTTATCTATGAAAAACTGTTTTTT. It yields the protein CASSLELIYEKLFF.

This clonotype was seen many times. The V and J genes are TRBV7-2 and TRBJ1-1; 8 positions agree with TRBD1. V was pared by 4 bases and J by 0 bases, with 1 base of the junction left unmatched. The length of the CDR3 is 14 residues. Germline-derived CDR1 and CDR2 are SGHTA and FQGNSA. CDR3 loop: CASSSTGVNTEAFF. CDR3 bases: TGTGCCAGCAGCTCGACAGGGGTGAACACTGAAGCTTTCTTT. Based on the CDR3 plus reference TRBV7-2 and TRBJ1-1, the full variable domain is GAGVSQSPSNKVTEKGKDVELRCDPISGHTALYWYRQSLGQGLEFLIYFQGNSAPDKSGLPSDRFSAERTGGSVSTLTIQRTQQEDSAVYLCASSSTGVNTEAFFGQGTRLTVV.

This clonotype has a handful of counts. Given a far larger clone just one base away, this is likely a sequencing read error. The V and J genes are TRBV20-1 and TRBJ2-5, with 7 bases identical to TRBD2. The length of the CDR3 is 15 residues. Unmatched junction bases numbered 15, after V lost 0 bases and J lost 11 bases. CDR1 DFQATT and CDR2 SNEGSKA come from the germline V gene (reference sequence). This chain's CDR3 is CSARETHRDYNEQYF. CDR3 coding DNA: TGCAGTGCTAGAGAGACGCACCGGGACTACAATGAGCAGTACTTC.

This clonotype was found a few times. This chain connects TRBV2 to TRBJ2-7; a weak D match, TRBD1 (6 bases). Trimming stripped 7 bases from V and 9 bases from J, with 19 bases between. Germline values: CDR1 SNHLY, CDR2 FYNNEI. There are 13 residues in the CDR3. The CDR3 bases are TGTGCCAGCAAATTATCCAGGGGCGTAGGGCAGTACTTC. It is translated as CASKLSRGVGQYF. The complete variable domain, with remaining parts taken from reference TRBV2 and TRBJ2-7, reads EPEVTQTPSHQVTQMGQEVILRCVPISNHLYFYWYRQILGQKVEFLVSFYNNEISEKSEIFDDQFSVERPDGSNFTLKIRSTKLEDSAMYFCASKLSRGVGQYFGPGTRLTVT.

CDR3 sequence: CASSLDRDGTQYF. CDR3 DNA sequence: TGTGCCAGCAGCTTGGACAGGGATGGTACGCAGTATTTT. The chain employs TRBV5-6 and TRBJ2-3; tentatively, D is TRBD1 (6 bases). Trimming left V 0 bases short and J 8 bases short, with 10 bases between. Germline CDR1 and CDR2: SGHDT and YYEEEE. CDR3 length: 13 residues.

This clonotype was picked up many times. This chain connects TRBV2 to TRBJ1-5; a possible D gene is TRBD1 (5 bases). CDR1 is SNHLY and CDR2 is FYNNEI in the germline V gene. V was pared by 8 bases and J by 3 bases, with 14 bases between. The CDR3 has 14 amino acids. CDR3 protein: CASQDSLFNQPQHF. CDR3 bases: TGTGCCAGCCAAGACAGTCTTTTCAATCAGCCCCAGCATTTT.

This clonotype was counted ten times or more. The V and J genes are TRBV24-1 and TRBJ2-1; D is ambiguous. Between the trimmed V and J ends, which lost 5 bases and 0 bases, there was a span of 7 bases. The CDR3 consists of 14 residues. The germline gives CDR1 KGHDR, CDR2 SFDVKD. CDR3 amino acids: CATSVASSYNEQFF. The CDR3 DNA reads as TGTGCCACCAGTGTGGCCAGCTCCTACAATGAGCAGTTCTTC.

In the case of this clonotype: No conserved phenylalanine or tryptophan is present at the end of the CDR3, so a read error is the likely explanation. The chain recombines TRBV7-2 with TRBJ1-5; 7 bases align to TRBD1. The CDR3 length is 13 residues. The trim removed 4 bases at V and 8 bases at J, leaving 5 bases unmatched. The V gene's germline CDR1 is SGHTA and CDR2 FQGNSA. DNA of the CDR3: TGTGCCAGCAGCTCCATAACAGGGGAGCCCCAGCATTCT. It yields the protein CASSSITGEPQHS.